These 30 T cell receptor beta chains were all obtained from the same sample, sequenced in a study of CD8+ T cells in alopecia areata. Treatment given: oral pan-JAK inhibitor, 5-10 mg twice daily. cDNA prepared by RNA extraction and subsequent reverse transcription served as the template for sequencing. Clones were read by immunoSEQ multiplex PCR, and TCRdb kept only the in-frame ones, dropping some. Found here are around 270,000 clones, roughly 50% of them singletons; the top ten hold 1.8%. Sequencing was performed on CD4+ T cells sorted from blood, taken at week 24, from a patient treated with tofacitinib. These receptor sequences come from a human donor with alopecia areata.

The rearrangement links TRBV19 to TRBJ1-2; 7 bases align to TRBD1. This CDR3 is built from 15 residues. Looked up from germline, CDR1 is LNHDA and CDR2 is SQIVND (reference sequence). Unmatched junction bases numbered 14, after V lost 6 bases and J lost 7 bases. This CDR3 is CASSQLEGANSGYTF. CDR3 DNA: TGTGCCAGTAGCCAACTAGAGGGGGCGAATTCTGGCTACACCTTC.

For the CDR3, the DNA is TGCGCCAGCAGCTTAGGGGGACCCACCAACTATGGCTACACCTTC. Amino acid sequence: CASSLGGPTNYGYTF. The rearrangement uses TRBV5-1 and TRBJ1-2, with D tentatively TRBD1 (6 bases). The CDR3 loop spans 15 amino acids. V lost 2 bases to trimming and J lost 2 bases, with 13 bases between them. CDR1 and CDR2 from the germline V gene are SGHRS and YFSETQ. Supplemented by reference TRBV5-1 and TRBJ1-2, the full variable domain reads KAGVTQTPRYLIKTRGQQVTLSCSPISGHRSVSWYQQTPGQGLQFLFEYFSETQRNKGNFPGRFSGRQFSNSRSEMNVSTLELGDSALYLCASSLGGPTNYGYTFGSGTRLTVV.

V gene TRBV11-2 combines with J gene TRBJ2-5; the match to TRBD2 covers 7 bases. With V trimmed by 2 bases and J by 6 bases, 12 bases remained unmatched. This CDR3 is built from 16 residues. Germline lookup yields CDR1 SGHAT and CDR2 FQNNGV. The CDR3 nucleotides read TGTGCCAGCAGCTTAAGTCACAGCGGGGAGAGAAAGACCCAGTACTTC. This sequence encodes CASSLSHSGERKTQYF.

This clone has more than one count but fewer than ten. The chain joins TRBV4-1 to TRBJ2-7, with D hard to call. Per germline, CDR1 MGHRA and CDR2 YSYEKL. The CDR3 length is 16 residues. The V and J ends lost 2 bases and 8 bases respectively, with 22 bases between them. The CDR3 DNA follows: TGCGCCAGCAGCCAATTTACCTTGGTGGGTCTTGATCAGCAGTACTTC. It translates to CASSQFTLVGLDQQYF.

V and J are TRBV2 and TRBJ2-5; 7 bases are a match to TRBD2. The J segment lost 6 bases and the V segment lost 2 bases, leaving 3 bases of the junction unmatched. The CDR3 sequence is 13 residues long. Germline V gene sequence: CDR1 SNHLY, CDR2 FYNNEI. The CDR3 protein is CASSELAVKTQYF. In DNA, the CDR3 is TGTGCCAGCAGTGAACTAGCGGTAAAGACCCAGTACTTC.

This clone turned up a few times. The chain links TRBV7-2 to TRBJ1-3; D perhaps matches TRBD1 (6 bases). CDR1 is SGHTA, CDR2 FQGNSA, per germline. This CDR3 is 13 amino acids long. V was cut by 6 bases and J by 4 bases, with 10 bases left in between. The CDR3: CASRRTVGNTIYF. The DNA of the CDR3 is TGTGCCAGCAGAAGGACAGTAGGAAACACCATATATTTT.

The V call is TRBV11-2, the J call TRBJ2-7; the D is unclear. The CDR3 contains 13 residues. Germline V gives CDR1 SGHAT, CDR2 FQNNGV. Trimming took 5 bases from V and 10 from J, leaving 18 bases between them. The CDR3 loop reads CASSQRPVALQYF. The CDR3, as DNA: TGTGCCAGCAGCCAACGTCCCGTTGCACTTCAGTACTTC.

The J gene is TRBJ1-2, the V gene TRBV30, with D perhaps TRBD1 (6 bases). The germline V gene has CDR1 GTSNPN and CDR2 SVGIG (reference sequence). The V end was cut by 0 bases, the J end by 8 bases, with 13 bases between. The CDR3 covers 13 residues. The CDR3 DNA reads as TGTGCCTGGAGTGTACAGGGAAAGCCGGGCTACACCTTC. Its translation: CAWSVQGKPGYTF.

The V gene is TRBV30, the J gene TRBJ2-6; no clear D gene. Germline values: CDR1 GTSNPN, CDR2 SVGIG (reference sequence). Deletions cut 5 bases from V and 2 bases from J, with 16 bases between. This CDR3 is built from 16 residues. CDR3 nucleotides: TGTGCCTGGGCCCAACCCCTGGGCGCTGGGGCCAACGTCCTGACTTTC. This sequence encodes CAWAQPLGAGANVLTF.

The chain uses TRBV6-1 and TRBJ2-3; D possibly corresponds to TRBD2 (5 bases). V was shortened by 4 bases and J by 0 bases, with 11 bases between the two germline ends. CDR1 is MNHNS and CDR2 is SASEGT in the germline V gene. This CDR3 is 15 amino acids long. CDR3 loop: CASSVDWTSTDTQYF. CDR3 DNA sequence: TGTGCCAGCAGTGTGGACTGGACTAGCACAGATACGCAGTATTTT.

Only one count was recorded for this clone. This chain joins TRBV7-2 and TRBJ1-5, with D possibly being TRBD1 (6 bases). The CDR3 extends over 16 amino acids. Germline values: CDR1 SGHTA, CDR2 FQGNSA. The V and J ends lost 6 bases and 7 bases respectively, with 22 bases between them. This CDR3 is CASSPGGKGYGQPQHF. The CDR3 nucleotides read TGTGCCAGCAGTCCCGGGGGCAAGGGTTACGGGCAGCCCCAGCATTTT.

About this clone itself: At one of its ends the junction is not consistent with the germline gene, which may arise from a read error. The chain is built from TRBV4-2 and TRBJ2-7, with 8 bases that match TRBD2. This CDR3 comprises 14 residues. The germline V gene has CDR1 LGHNA and CDR2 YNFKEQ. The CDR3 loop is CASSQTAAGGFVRF. The CDR3 DNA follows: TGTGCCAGCAGCCAAACGGCCGCGGGGGGCTTTGTCCGCTTC.

In its sample, this clone was seen a few times. DNA for the CDR3: TGTGCCACCAGGCAGGGGGATGGCGAGCAGTACTTC. Residues: CATRQGDGEQYF. V gene TRBV6-5 combines with J gene TRBJ2-7; 7 nucleotides agree with TRBD1. Germline V gives CDR1 MNHEY, CDR2 SVGAGI. V lost 10 bases, J lost 6 bases, and 9 bases stayed unmatched. This CDR3 spans 12 amino acids.

Written as DNA, the CDR3 is TGTGCCAGCAGCGTAGAGCCAGGTTCCAATGAGCAGTTCTTC. As protein: CASSVEPGSNEQFF. V usage is TRBV9 and J usage is TRBJ2-1; no clear D gene. Germline V gene sequence: CDR1 SGDLS, CDR2 YYNGEE. The CDR3 is made up of 14 amino acids. V shed 0 bases and J shed 6 bases, with 10 bases lying between them.

V usage is TRBV5-1 and J usage is TRBJ2-2, with D possibly TRBD1 on 6 matching bases. Germline V gene data show CDR1 as SGHRS and CDR2 as YFSETQ. The CDR3 is made up of 14 amino acids. The V end lost 4 bases, the J end lost 5 bases, and 12 bases lay between the germline ends. The CDR3 spells CASSATGITGELFF. CDR3 in DNA: TGCGCCAGCAGCGCAACAGGGATTACCGGGGAGCTGTTTTTT.

The chain carries TRBV19 and TRBJ2-6, with D uncertain. Germline V CDR1 and CDR2: LNHDA, SQIVND (reference sequence). This CDR3 has 17 residues. Between the trimmed V and J ends, which lost 5 bases and 1 base, there was a span of 15 bases. The CDR3 here is CASSGNRQSSGANVLTF. The CDR3 DNA follows: TGTGCCAGTAGTGGCAATAGACAATCTTCTGGGGCCAACGTCCTGACTTTC.

The gene calls are TRBV30 and TRBJ1-5; D gene uncertain. CDR1 is GTSNPN, CDR2 SVGIG, per germline (reference sequence). V gave up 5 bases and J gave up 2 bases, with 16 bases separating them. CDR3 size: 15 residues. CDR3: CAWDGPFGGNQPQHF. As DNA, the CDR3 is TGTGCCTGGGACGGACCCTTTGGTGGCAATCAGCCCCAGCATTTT.

This rearrangement joins TRBV11-2 to TRBJ1-2; D remains ambiguous. Trimming shortened V by 2 bases and J by 2 bases, and 6 bases separated the two germline ends. CDR3 length: 13 residues. Germline CDR1 reads SGHAT; CDR2 reads FQNNGV. The CDR3 sequence is CASSLQGNYGYTF. In DNA, the CDR3 is TGTGCCAGCAGCTTACAAGGAAACTATGGCTACACCTTC.

This clone was seen once. The gene calls are TRBV30 and TRBJ1-4; D gene uncertain. Germline CDR1 is GTSNPN and CDR2 is SVGIG (reference sequence). The CDR3 has 14 amino acids. V lost 1 base to trimming and J lost 0 bases, with 6 bases between them. The DNA of the CDR3 is TGTGCCTGGAGTGCGGTCGCAACTAATGAAAAACTGTTTTTT. Its translation is CAWSAVATNEKLFF.

The chain recombines TRBV29-1 with TRBJ1-1; D may be TRBD1 (5 bases). The V gene's germline CDR1 is SQVTM and CDR2 ANQGSEA. The CDR3 sequence is 12 residues long. In nucleotides, the CDR3 is TGCACCGCGGTGCAGGGATGGACTGAAGCTTTCTTT. This sequence encodes CTAVQGWTEAFF.

This clone was detected only once. This rearrangement joins TRBV5-1 to TRBJ2-2, with D perhaps TRBD1 (6 bases). This CDR3 contains 15 residues. With 4 bases removed from V and 4 bases from J, the gap between germline ends came to 14 bases. The germline V gene has CDR1 SGHRS and CDR2 YFSETQ. CDR3 coding DNA: TGCGCCAGCAGCCCACAACGAGGGGGCACCGGGGAGCTGTTTTTT. Its translation is CASSPQRGGTGELFF.

The rearrangement links TRBV30 to TRBJ2-6, with D possibly being TRBD2 (5 bases). Trimming took 1 base from V and 3 from J, leaving 13 bases between them. In germline, CDR1 is GTSNPN, CDR2 SVGIG (reference sequence). The CDR3 loop spans 16 amino acids. Written as DNA, the CDR3 is TGTGCCTGGAGTGGACCCCGGACTGGTGGGGCCAACGTCCTGACTTTC. Translating gives CAWSGPRTGGANVLTF.

The chain is built from TRBV4-1 and TRBJ2-1, with TRBD2 matching 8 bases. Trimming removed 6 bases from V and 2 bases from J; junction bases left unmatched: 9. The CDR3 totals 16 residues. CDR1 is MGHRA and CDR2 is YSYEKL in the germline V gene. DNA for the CDR3: TGCGCCAGCAGACCCCCGGGACTAGAAGCCTACAATGAGCAGTTCTTC. It codes for CASRPPGLEAYNEQFF.

The chain joins TRBV30 to TRBJ2-5; the match to TRBD1 covers 10 bases. Per germline, CDR1 GTSNPN and CDR2 SVGIG (reference sequence). V shed 5 bases and J 5 bases; nucleotides not matched to a gene: 8. This CDR3 has 14 residues. CDR3: CAWEPGQGRETQYF. CDR3 nucleotide sequence: TGTGCCTGGGAACCGGGACAGGGGAGGGAGACCCAGTACTTC.

This clone was counted ten times or more. The chain links TRBV7-6 to TRBJ1-5; D gene ambiguous. The germline V gene has CDR1 SGHVS and CDR2 FNYEAQ. Trimming took 5 bases from V and 0 from J, leaving 8 bases between them. CDR3 length: 14 residues. The CDR3 here is CASSDGDSNQPQHF. In DNA form, the CDR3 reads TGTGCCAGCAGCGATGGGGATAGCAATCAGCCCCAGCATTTT.

This clone was detected only a few times. This chain joins TRBV6-5 and TRBJ2-5, with D possibly TRBD2 on 5 matching bases. The germline V gene encodes CDR1 MNHEY and CDR2 SVGAGI. This CDR3 region has 13 residues. V lost 5 bases, J lost 2 bases, and 9 bases lay in between. CDR3: CASSAREQETQYF. The CDR3 region has the DNA TGTGCCAGCAGTGCTAGGGAGCAAGAGACCCAGTACTTC.

This clone was detected a few times. The rearrangement links TRBV19 to TRBJ1-1, with 7 bases fitting TRBD1. The CDR3 sequence is 14 residues long. CDR1 LNHDA and CDR2 SQIVND come from the germline V gene (reference sequence). V lost 7 bases to trimming and J lost 3 bases; unmatched junction nucleotides: 8. The CDR3 is CASTPPTGDTEAFF. CDR3 nucleotides: TGTGCCAGTACCCCACCAACAGGGGACACTGAAGCTTTCTTT.

The V and J genes are TRBV28 and TRBJ2-1; D remains unclear. Trimming removed 5 bases from V and 6 bases from J, with 11 bases in between. CDR1 MDHEN and CDR2 SYDVKM come from the germline V gene. CDR3 length: 13 residues. The CDR3 nucleotides are TGTGCCAGCAGTACACAGAGCCCCAATGAGCAGTTCTTC. Its translation: CASSTQSPNEQFF.

The chain couples TRBV5-1 to TRBJ2-1; the match to TRBD1 covers 8 bases. Germline trimming cut 5 bases from V and 2 bases from J; bases unmatched to any gene: 6. Germline CDR1 reads SGHRS; CDR2 reads YFSETQ. The CDR3 sequence is 15 residues long. The CDR3 is CASSYTGGTYNEQFF. The DNA of the CDR3 is TGCGCCAGCAGTTATACAGGGGGAACCTACAATGAGCAGTTCTTC.

This clone turned up a few times. The chain combines TRBV29-1 with TRBJ2-3; D remains ambiguous. Germline V gives CDR1 SQVTM, CDR2 ANQGSEA. This CDR3 is built from 16 residues. The germline V and J ends were trimmed by 0 bases and 2 bases, with 15 bases remaining between them. The CDR3 nucleotides are TGCAGCGTTGAAGATCTGACTCCAACCAACACAGATACGCAGTATTTT. Translated: CSVEDLTPTNTDTQYF.